A single sample gave rise to the 23 T cell receptor beta chains below, sequenced in a study of blood T cell repertoires in COVID-19. Sequencing used immunoSEQ multiplex PCR; TCRdb keeps in-frame clones, though not all of them. Here the sample spans around 61,000 clones, roughly three quarters being singletons. The sequenced sample consisted of peripheral blood. The source is a man at least 80 years old with acute or convalescent COVID-19.

CDR3 nucleotide sequence: TGTGCCAGCAGCTCGACCGGGGGGGTTGGAAACATTCAGTACTTC. Translated: CASSSTGGVGNIQYF. The chain is built from TRBV3-1 (or the pseudogene TRBV3-2) and TRBJ2-4; 8 bases align to TRBD2. Per the germline V gene, CDR1 is LGHDT and CDR2 is YNNKEL (reference sequence). Losses at the gene ends were 5 bases for V and 6 bases for J; bases not matched to a gene: 9. The CDR3 is 15 residues long.

The chain employs TRBV30 and TRBJ1-1, with 8 bases fitting TRBD1. The CDR3 totals 14 residues. The germline V gene has CDR1 GTSNPN and CDR2 SVGIG (reference sequence). V gave up 4 bases and J gave up 3 bases; unmatched junction bases: 7. The DNA for the CDR3 is TGTGCCTGGAAGGCAGGGGGCGGGTACACTGAAGCTTTCTTT. This gives the protein CAWKAGGGYTEAFF. Full variable domain (outside the CDR3, taken from reference TRBV30 and TRBJ1-1): SQTIHQWPATLVQPVGSPLSLECTVEGTSNPNLYWYRQAAGRGLQLLFYSVGIGQISSEVPQNLSASRPQDRQFILSSKKLLLSDSGFYLCAWKAGGGYTEAFFGQGTRLTVV.

The V call is TRBV13, the J call TRBJ2-6; 7 bases agree with TRBD1. The CDR3 is 18 residues long. V lost 4 bases to trimming and J lost 0 bases; unmatched junction nucleotides: 9. Germline CDR1 PRHDT, CDR2 FYEKMQ (reference sequence). The CDR3 region has the DNA TGTGCCAGCAGCTCGCTGGGGACAGCTTCCTCTGGGGCCAACGTCCTGACTTTC. Translating gives CASSSLGTASSGANVLTF.

The chain carries TRBV5-4 and TRBJ2-5; D is perhaps TRBD2 (5 bases). Trimming took off 5 bases at V and 0 bases at J, with 5 bases between the two ends. Germline assignment: CDR1 SGHNT and CDR2 YYREEE (reference sequence). There are 12 residues in the CDR3. The CDR3 spells CASRRDQETQYF. DNA of the CDR3: TGTGCCAGCAGGAGGGACCAAGAGACCCAGTACTTC.

The chain employs TRBV5-1 and TRBJ2-7, with 11 bases fitting TRBD1. This CDR3 region has 14 residues. Germline CDR1 SGHRS, CDR2 YFSETQ. The junction had 4 bases not matched to a gene; V was cut back by 2 bases and J by 6 bases. The CDR3 DNA follows: TGCGCCAGCAGCTTCGGGACAGGGGGACGCGAGCAGTACTTC. This codes for CASSFGTGGREQYF.

The chain couples TRBV3-1 (or the pseudogene TRBV3-2) to TRBJ1-3; D is unresolved. The CDR3 sequence is 18 residues long. Per germline, CDR1 LGHDT and CDR2 YNNKEL (reference sequence). V was cut by 1 base and J by 0 bases, with 16 bases left in between. The CDR3 here is CASSQGANTFTSGNTIYF. The CDR3 DNA sequence: TGTGCCAGCAGCCAAGGGGCCAACACCTTTACCTCTGGAAACACCATATATTTT.

The chain joins TRBV20-1 to TRBJ2-1; a weak D match, TRBD2 (5 bases). V was clipped by 3 bases and J by 11 bases, with 11 bases between them. The CDR3 length is 11 residues. Per the germline V gene, CDR1 is DFQATT and CDR2 is SNEGSKA (reference sequence). CDR3 DNA sequence: TGCAGTGCTAGTCGAGCGGAAAAGCAGTTCTTC. It translates to CSASRAEKQFF.

The chain employs TRBV5-8 and TRBJ2-7; D is perhaps TRBD1 (6 bases). V dropped 0 bases and J dropped 3 bases, with 13 bases sitting between them. The germline V gene encodes CDR1 SGHTS and CDR2 YDEGEE. CDR3 length: 15 amino acids. CDR3: CASSLEQGIFYEQYF. CDR3 coding DNA: TGTGCCAGCAGCTTGGAGCAGGGGATCTTCTACGAGCAGTACTTC. Full variable domain (missing parts from reference TRBV5-8 and TRBJ2-7): EAGVTQSPTHLIKTRGQQATLRCSPISGHTSVYWYQQALGLGLQFLLWYDEGEERNRGNFPPRFSGRQFPNYSSELNVNALELEDSALYLCASSLEQGIFYEQYFGPGTRLTVT.

The CDR3 nucleotides are TGTGCCAGCCGGGTGGGGGGATTCACCGGGGAGCTGTTTTTT. Its translation: CASRVGGFTGELFF. The chain carries TRBV6-6 and TRBJ2-2; D might be TRBD2 (6 bases). From germline, CDR1 is MNHNY and CDR2 SVGAGI (reference sequence). The V and J ends lost 8 bases and 4 bases respectively, with 14 bases between them. The CDR3 is 14 amino acids.

This clone is a singleton in its sample. V usage is TRBV28 and J usage is TRBJ2-1; 11 bases line up with TRBD2. This CDR3 contains 16 residues. The V segment lost 5 bases and the J segment 2 bases; nucleotides outside the gene matches: 5. CDR1 is MDHEN, CDR2 SYDVKM, per germline. The CDR3 nucleotides read TGTGCCAGCAGTCTTACTAGCGGGGGACCCTACAATGAGCAGTTCTTC. As protein: CASSLTSGGPYNEQFF.

The rearrangement links TRBV5-1 to TRBJ2-1; 11 positions match TRBD2. Germline V CDR1 and CDR2: SGHRS, YFSETQ. The junction had 10 bases not matched to a gene; V was cut back by 4 bases and J by 4 bases. CDR3 size: 17 residues. The CDR3 sequence is CASSQISGTSGYNEQFF. The CDR3 coding sequence is TGCGCCAGCAGCCAAATTTCCGGGACTAGCGGATACAATGAGCAGTTCTTC.

The CDR3 sequence is CASSFRTAQPQHF. CDR3 coding DNA: TGTGCCAGTAGTTTTAGGACAGCTCAGCCCCAGCATTTT. This chain connects TRBV19 to TRBJ1-5; D possibly corresponds to TRBD1 (6 bases). Per germline, CDR1 LNHDA and CDR2 SQIVND (reference sequence). The CDR3 has 13 amino acids. Deletions cut 5 bases from V and 6 bases from J, with 11 bases between.

This sequence joins TRBV7-2 and TRBJ1-3; 8 bases are a match to TRBD1. Germline V gene lookup returns CDR1 SGHTA and CDR2 FQGNSA. CDR3 length: 17 amino acids. With 1 base clipped from V and 1 base from J, the junction kept 6 bases outside the gene matches. The CDR3 nucleotides read TGTGCCAGCAGCTTAGAGGCAGGGGGCTATTCTGGAAACACCATATATTTT. Its protein is CASSLEAGGYSGNTIYF.

The chain combines TRBV28 with TRBJ2-2; 12 nucleotides align to TRBD1. V dropped 1 base and J dropped 7; count of bases not matched to a gene: 4. Looked up from germline, CDR1 is MDHEN and CDR2 is SYDVKM. This CDR3 spans 16 amino acids. Here the CDR3 DNA reads TGTGCCAGCAGTTTATTGGGACAGGGGGCTCGCGGGGAGCTGTTTTTT. Its translation is CASSLLGQGARGELFF.

The chain has TRBV4-3 and TRBJ2-3; tentatively, D is TRBD2 (6 bases). From germline, CDR1 is LGHNA and CDR2 YSLEER. The germline V and J ends were trimmed by 3 bases and 7 bases, with 14 bases remaining between them. The CDR3 sequence is 14 residues long. The CDR3 sequence is CASSHLGEANTQYF. The CDR3 DNA reads as TGCGCCAGCAGCCACCTCGGGGAGGCAAATACGCAGTATTTT.

This clone was counted a few times. The chain links TRBV24-1 to TRBJ1-5; 7 bases are a match to TRBD1. Germline-derived CDR1 and CDR2 are KGHDR and SFDVKD. The CDR3 has 14 residues. The V and J ends lost 8 bases and 4 bases, in that order; junction bases with no gene match: 7. CDR3 in amino acids: CATKSGTENQPQHF. CDR3 DNA: TGTGCCACCAAATCCGGGACAGAAAATCAGCCCCAGCATTTT.

The chain joins TRBV30 to TRBJ2-5, with D uncertain. V was shortened by 0 bases and J by 3 bases, with 11 bases between the two germline ends. Germline CDR1 is GTSNPN and CDR2 is SVGIG (reference sequence). There are 14 residues in the CDR3. DNA of the CDR3: TGTGCCTGGAGTGTGAGGAGAGGTGAAGAGACCCAGTACTTC. This codes for CAWSVRRGEETQYF.

This sequence joins TRBV2 and TRBJ1-1; D uncertain. Germline V gives CDR1 SNHLY, CDR2 FYNNEI. The V end was cut by 3 bases, the J end by 5 bases, with 13 bases between. The CDR3 spans 14 residues. CDR3 DNA: TGTGCCAGCAGTGATATGCGGAGTGGTACTGAAGCTTTCTTT. This sequence encodes CASSDMRSGTEAFF.

This clone is a singleton in its sample. This chain joins TRBV9 and TRBJ2-2; perhaps TRBD1 as D (5 bases). CDR1 SGDLS and CDR2 YYNGEE come from the germline V gene. V dropped 6 bases and J dropped 1 base, with 13 bases sitting between them. This CDR3 spans 15 amino acids. The CDR3 loop is CASIPGALNTGELFF. CDR3 sequence (DNA): TGTGCCAGCATCCCTGGGGCGCTGAACACCGGGGAGCTGTTTTTT.

This chain joins TRBV4-3 and TRBJ1-1; 9 nucleotides line up with TRBD1. Trimming removed 0 bases from V and 4 bases from J; junction bases left unmatched: 9. Germline V gives CDR1 LGHNA, CDR2 YSLEER. The CDR3 contains 17 residues. The CDR3 protein is CASSQDGPGTGRTEAFF. Here the CDR3 DNA reads TGCGCCAGCAGCCAAGATGGCCCCGGGACAGGGCGCACTGAAGCTTTCTTT.

This clone appeared a few times. The rearrangement joins TRBV15 to TRBJ1-6; 7 bases line up with TRBD1. The CDR3 has 15 amino acids. Looked up from germline, CDR1 is LNHNV and CDR2 is YYDKDF (reference sequence). Germline trimming cut 3 bases from V and 7 bases from J; bases unmatched to any gene: 6. CDR3 DNA sequence: TGTGCCACCAGCAGGAACAGGGGTTACAATTCACCCCTCCACTTT. Translation gives CATSRNRGYNSPLHF.

This clone was observed once. The V and J genes are TRBV28 and TRBJ2-4; TRBD2 aligns across 8 bases. This CDR3 contains 17 residues. Germline V gene data show CDR1 as MDHEN and CDR2 as SYDVKM. Trimming cost V 5 bases and J 2 bases; bases outside gene matches: 11. CDR3 bases: TGTGCCAGCAGTCCCCCGAGGGTAGCGGGAACCAAAAACATTCAGTACTTC. Its protein is CASSPPRVAGTKNIQYF.

The V call is TRBV6-2 or TRBV6-3, the J call TRBJ1-2; TRBD1 matches 9 bases. CDR1 MNHEY and CDR2 SVGEGT come from the germline V gene. This CDR3 has 15 residues. V was pared by 6 bases and J by 1 base, with 6 bases of the junction left unmatched. CDR3 nucleotides: TGTGCCAGCAGGCCTACAGGGGGCAATAACTATGGCTACACCTTC. As protein: CASRPTGGNNYGYTF.